The subject of this entry is one TCR beta chain. These data are taken from a study of hypomethylating agent response in myelodysplastic syndrome. Study-level information: Of the myelodysplastic syndrome patients, under ten were male, 2 female.

The CDR3 consists of 16 residues. The trim removed 6 bases at V and 2 bases at J, leaving 10 bases unmatched. Looked up from germline, CDR1 is LNHDA and CDR2 is SQIVND (reference sequence). Measured with immunoSEQ multiplex PCR; TCRdb has only the in-frame clones, and not every one. The repertoire consists of 5,500 to 6,500 clones, with 65% to 85% occurring once and the leading ten covering about 27%. The receptor was isolated from a human donor with myelodysplastic syndrome. The chain has TRBV19 and TRBJ1-3; 7 bases match TRBD1. Source: bone marrow, taken before or after starting hypomethylating agent treatment for myelodysplastic syndrome (not recorded which). CDR3 amino acids: CASSTPGQSTGNTIYF. CDR3 in DNA: TGTGCCAGTAGCACCCCGGGACAGAGCACTGGAAACACCATATATTTT.